The clone carrying this TCR beta chain was recorded at least ten times. Its target is unknown. This CDR3 is built from 14 residues. Trimming cost V 3 bases and J 3 bases, with 9 bases left between them. These data are taken from a study of T cell repertoires in cytomegalovirus infection. Study context: Public TCR beta signature analysis indicated the presence of both CMV infection and matching HLA type.

TCRdb processed the reads anew with MiXCR; each CDR3 protein has one entry. The sample records just over 150,000 distinct CDR3 sequences, less than 25% being singletons. Study results and caveats: The cumulative frequency of public TCR beta families distinguished individuals who carried CMV together with the relevant HLA. In two of eight donors, the top clonotype was HLA-C-restricted CMV-specific.

V gene TRBV12-3 or TRBV12-4 combines with J gene TRBJ1-3; D might be TRBD1 (5 bases). The material sequenced was PBMCs. This TCR came from a human donor in good health (CMV status not recorded). Some clones in this sample may be carry-over from other donors' samples. The CDR3 region has the DNA TGTGCCAGCAGTTTTGGGGGGATTGGAAACACCATATATTTT. It translates to CASSFGGIGNTIYF.